The source of this T cell receptor beta chain is a study of blood T cells in healthy people across ages. Study-level results: Both naive CD4+ cell counts and diversity were greater in long-lived donors than in aged donors. Diversity estimates drawn from one million T cells were deemed underestimates.

A second about 7 to 12 cycle PCR used barcoded and J-beta primers. TCRdb redid the calling of the 5' RACE reads with MiXCR, one entry per CDR3 protein. The sample holds over 1,300,000 distinct CDR3 sequences; around 59% are singletons and the top ten take 6.7%. Staff drew roughly 10 milliliters of peripheral blood from each donor. Every sample had a minimum of 6 million PBMCs isolated. With regard to this clonotype: No antigen is known for it.

This CDR3 spans 13 amino acids. V lost 4 bases and J 5 bases, leaving 11 bases between the germline ends. In germline, CDR1 is MNHEY, CDR2 SMNVEV (reference sequence). The chain links TRBV27 to TRBJ2-5; maybe TRBD1 (6 bases). This clonotype originated in a man aged 18 to 29 in good health. The sample comprised blood. CDR3 in DNA: TGTGCCAGCAGTTCCCTGGGGGCGGAGACCCAGTACTTC. It specifies CASSSLGAETQYF.